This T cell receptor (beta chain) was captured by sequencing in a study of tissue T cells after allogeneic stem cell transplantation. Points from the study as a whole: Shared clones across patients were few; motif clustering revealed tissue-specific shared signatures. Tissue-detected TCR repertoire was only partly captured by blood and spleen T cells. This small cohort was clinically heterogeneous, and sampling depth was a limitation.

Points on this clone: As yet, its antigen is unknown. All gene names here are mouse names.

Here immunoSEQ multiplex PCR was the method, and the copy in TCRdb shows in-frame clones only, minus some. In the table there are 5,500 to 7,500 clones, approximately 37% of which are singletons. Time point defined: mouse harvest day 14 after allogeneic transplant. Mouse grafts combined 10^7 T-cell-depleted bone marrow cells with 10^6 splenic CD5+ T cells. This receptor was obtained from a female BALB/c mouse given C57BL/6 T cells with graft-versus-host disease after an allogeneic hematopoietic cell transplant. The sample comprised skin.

The CDR3 sequence: CASSLGQGQNTLYF. The CDR3 bases that were read are TGTGCCAGCAGCCTCGGACAGGGTCAAAACACCTTGTAC. The chain joins TRBV5 to TRBJ2-4, with 7 nucleotides matching TRBD1. The observed sequence ends 1 residue before the CDR3 terminus, with the missing tail filled in from the germline J gene. With 4 bases clipped from V and 1 base from J, the junction kept 2 bases outside the gene matches. The CDR3 contains 14 residues. Looked up from germline, CDR1 is LGHNA and CDR2 is YNLKQL (reference sequence).